The 6 T cell receptor beta chains listed next were all sequenced from one sample in a study of T-cell memory formation after mild COVID-19. From the 5' RACE reads, TCRdb called clonotypes with MiXCR, one entry per CDR3 protein. This table has approximately 450,000 distinct CDR3 sequences, about 18% appearing once. The sample was PBMCs or a T cell subset sorted from them (not recorded which). The receptor set was obtained from an adult woman who had mild COVID-19 (a few samples of this study predate the infection). Cell type and time point are not known.

As concerns this clonotype: The junction shows a germline mismatch at one end, possibly a read error. This rearrangement joins TRBV6-1 to TRBJ2-7; D call uncertain. CDR3 size: 10 residues. CDR1 MNHNS and CDR2 SASEGT come from the germline V gene. The CDR3 region has the DNA TGTGCCAGCAGTGAAAAGCCCCCTTGTTTC. Translating gives CASSEKPPCF.

This clonotype showed up many times. This rearrangement joins TRBV5-1 to TRBJ2-5; 11 bases are a match to TRBD2. J was trimmed by 2 bases and V by 4 bases; bases with no gene match: 4. Germline values: CDR1 SGHRS, CDR2 YFSETQ. The CDR3 is 15 residues long. The CDR3 is CASSAGLAEQETQYF. Written as DNA, the CDR3 is TGCGCCAGCAGCGCGGGACTAGCGGAACAAGAGACCCAGTACTTC.

This clonotype occurred many times. This rearrangement joins TRBV5-1 to TRBJ1-2, with D maybe TRBD1 (5 bases). Germline loops: CDR1 SGHRS, CDR2 YFSETQ. CDR3 length equals 13 residues. V gave up 7 bases and J gave up 5 bases, with 15 bases separating them. The CDR3 bases are TGCGCCAGCGGGGAAGGGACGTTGTATGGCTACACCTTC. Encoded protein: CASGEGTLYGYTF.

This clonotype showed up just a few times. CDR3 nucleotides: TGTGCCAGCAGTTGGACTAGCGGGACAGGCAATGAGCAGTTCTTC. This sequence encodes CASSWTSGTGNEQFF. The chain has TRBV12-3 or TRBV12-4 and TRBJ2-1, with 12 bases fitting TRBD2. There are 15 residues in the CDR3. With V trimmed by 4 bases and J by 6 bases, 4 bases remained unmatched.

This clonotype occurred a few times. CDR3 bases: TGTGCCAGCAGCCCTCGGACTAGCGGGGGTGGTATGTACTTC. Translation: CASSPRTSGGGMYF. The rearrangement uses TRBV9 and TRBJ2-7; the match to TRBD2 covers 13 bases. Germline lookup yields CDR1 SGDLS and CDR2 YYNGEE. The CDR3 is 14 amino acids. The junction had 10 bases not matched to a gene; V was cut back by 4 bases and J by 12 bases.

Only a few counts were recorded for this clonotype. The genes are TRBV5-5 and TRBJ2-7, with a tentative D call TRBD1 (6 bases). Per the germline V gene, CDR1 is SGHKS and CDR2 is YYEKEE (reference sequence). V dropped 0 bases and J dropped 2 bases, with 12 bases sitting between them. The CDR3 is made up of 15 amino acids. The chain's CDR3 is CASSLAAGEPYEQYF. CDR3 nucleotide sequence: TGTGCCAGCAGCTTGGCCGCAGGGGAACCCTACGAGCAGTACTTC.